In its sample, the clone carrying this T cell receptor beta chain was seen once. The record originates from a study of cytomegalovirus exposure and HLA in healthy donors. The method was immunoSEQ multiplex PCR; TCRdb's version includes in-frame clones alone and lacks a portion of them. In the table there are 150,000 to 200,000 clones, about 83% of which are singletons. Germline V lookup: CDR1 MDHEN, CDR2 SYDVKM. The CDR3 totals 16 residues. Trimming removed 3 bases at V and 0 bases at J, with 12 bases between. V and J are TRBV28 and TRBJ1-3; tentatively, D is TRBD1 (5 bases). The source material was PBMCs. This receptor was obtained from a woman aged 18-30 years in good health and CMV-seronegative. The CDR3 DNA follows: TGTGCCAGCAGTTTCGCCAGGGCCCACTCTGGAAACACCATATATTTT. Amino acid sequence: CASSFARAHSGNTIYF.